The subject of this entry is one T cell receptor beta chain. The data belong to a study of cytomegalovirus exposure and HLA in healthy donors. The primer mix had 60 Vbeta and 13 Jbeta primers. Profiling relied on immunoSEQ multiplex PCR, and the TCRdb table lists in-frame clones only, not all of them. The top ten hold about 2.5% of the sample, which has 150,000 or so clones, approximately 72% seen once. V lost 8 bases and J lost 8, with 21 bases in between. CDR3 length equals 14 residues. CDR1 is MNHEY and CDR2 is SVGAGI in the germline V gene. The chain joins TRBV6-5 to TRBJ1-1; a weak D match, TRBD1 (6 bases). Material for sequencing was PBMCs. This TCR derives from a human donor in good health. The CDR3 loop is CASSYGGSTSEAFF. CDR3 nucleotide sequence: TGTGCCAGCTCCTATGGGGGCAGTACGAGCGAAGCTTTCTTT.